This T cell receptor (beta chain) is drawn from a study of T cells in Graves' hyperthyroidism and ophthalmopathy. What was amplified from RNA transcripts were TCR beta CDR3 regions. TCR CDR3 regions were first amplified by RT-PCR with HTBI primers. TCRdb re-derived calls from the multiplex PCR reads in MiXCR, one entry per CDR3 protein. The table shows around 250,000 distinct CDR3 sequences, with 24% occurring only once. This clonotype came up many times. Germline V gene lookup returns CDR1 SNHLY and CDR2 FYNNEI. Deletions cut 3 bases from V and 5 bases from J, with 10 bases between. The length of the CDR3 is 13 residues.

This sequence joins TRBV2 and TRBJ1-2; tentatively, D is TRBD1 (6 bases). Sequenced input: blood. The TCR originated in a woman aged 40 to 50 with Graves' ophthalmopathy. The CDR3 coding sequence is TGTGCCAGCAGTGAGGGGGCCTTTTATGGCTACACCTTC. Its protein product is CASSEGAFYGYTF.